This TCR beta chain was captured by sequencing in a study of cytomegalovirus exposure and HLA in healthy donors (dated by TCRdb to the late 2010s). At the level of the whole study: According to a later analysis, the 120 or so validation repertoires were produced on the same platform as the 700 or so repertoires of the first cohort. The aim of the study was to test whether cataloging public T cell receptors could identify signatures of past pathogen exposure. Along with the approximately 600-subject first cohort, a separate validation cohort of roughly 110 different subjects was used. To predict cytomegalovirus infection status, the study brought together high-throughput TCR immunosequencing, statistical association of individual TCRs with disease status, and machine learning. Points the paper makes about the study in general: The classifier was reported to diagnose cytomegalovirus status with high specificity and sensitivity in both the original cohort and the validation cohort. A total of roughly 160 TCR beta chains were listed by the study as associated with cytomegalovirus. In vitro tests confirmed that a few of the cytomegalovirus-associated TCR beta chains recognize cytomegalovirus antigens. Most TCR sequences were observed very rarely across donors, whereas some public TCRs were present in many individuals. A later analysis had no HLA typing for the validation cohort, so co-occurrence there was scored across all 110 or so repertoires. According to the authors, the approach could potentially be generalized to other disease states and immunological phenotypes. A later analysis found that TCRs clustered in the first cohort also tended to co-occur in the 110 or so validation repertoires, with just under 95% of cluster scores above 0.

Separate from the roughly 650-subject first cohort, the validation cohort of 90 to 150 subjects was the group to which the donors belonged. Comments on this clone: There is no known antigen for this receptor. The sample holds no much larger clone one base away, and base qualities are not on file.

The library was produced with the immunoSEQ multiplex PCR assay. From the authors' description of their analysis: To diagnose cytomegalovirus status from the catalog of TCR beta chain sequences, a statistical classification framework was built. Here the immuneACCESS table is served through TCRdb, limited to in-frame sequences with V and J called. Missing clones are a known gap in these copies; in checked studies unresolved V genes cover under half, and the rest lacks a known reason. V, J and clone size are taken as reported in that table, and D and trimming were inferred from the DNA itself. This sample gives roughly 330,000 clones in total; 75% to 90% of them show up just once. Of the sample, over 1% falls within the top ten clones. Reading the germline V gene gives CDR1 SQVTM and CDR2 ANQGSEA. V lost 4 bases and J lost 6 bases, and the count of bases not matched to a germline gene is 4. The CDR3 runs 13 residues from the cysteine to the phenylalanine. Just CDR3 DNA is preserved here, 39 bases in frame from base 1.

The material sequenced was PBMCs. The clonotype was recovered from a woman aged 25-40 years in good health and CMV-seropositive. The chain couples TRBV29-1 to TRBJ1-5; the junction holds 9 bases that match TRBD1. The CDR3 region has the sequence CSVGTGVFQPQHF. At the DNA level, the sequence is TGCAGCGTTGGGACAGGGGTATTTCAGCCCCAGCATTTT.